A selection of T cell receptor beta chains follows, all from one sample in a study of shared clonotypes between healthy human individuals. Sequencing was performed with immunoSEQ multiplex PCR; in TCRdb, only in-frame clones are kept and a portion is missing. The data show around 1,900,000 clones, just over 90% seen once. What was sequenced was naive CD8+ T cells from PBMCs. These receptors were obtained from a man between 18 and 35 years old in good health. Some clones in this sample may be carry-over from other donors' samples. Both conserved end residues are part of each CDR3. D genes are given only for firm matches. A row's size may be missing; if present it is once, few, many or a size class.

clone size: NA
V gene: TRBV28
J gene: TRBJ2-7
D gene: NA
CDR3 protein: CASSPQRVTYEQYF
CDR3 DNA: TGTGCCAGCAGTCCTCAGCGGGTGACCTACGAGCAGTACTTC

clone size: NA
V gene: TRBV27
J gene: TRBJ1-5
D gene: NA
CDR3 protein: CASRVQGSNQPQHF
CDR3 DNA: TGTGCCAGCAGGGTACAGGGTAGCAATCAGCCCCAGCATTTT

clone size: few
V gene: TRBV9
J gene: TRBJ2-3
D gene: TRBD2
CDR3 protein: CASSVAGTTTDTQYF
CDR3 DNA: TGTGCCAGCAGCGTAGCCGGGACTACCACAGATACGCAGTATTTT

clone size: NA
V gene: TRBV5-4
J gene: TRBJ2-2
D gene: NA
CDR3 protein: CASSLGGSGELFF
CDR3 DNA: TGTGCCAGCAGCTTGGGGGGTTCCGGGGAGCTGTTTTTT

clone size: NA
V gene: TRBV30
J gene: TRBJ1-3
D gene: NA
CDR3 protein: CAWSVLPTGTGNTIYF
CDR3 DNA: TGTGCCTGGAGTGTACTCCCTACAGGGACTGGAAACACCATATATTTT

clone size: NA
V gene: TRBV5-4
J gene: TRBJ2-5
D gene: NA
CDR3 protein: CASSLVGTGDKTQYF
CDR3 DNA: TGTGCCAGCAGCTTGGTTGGGACTGGAGACAAGACCCAGTACTTC

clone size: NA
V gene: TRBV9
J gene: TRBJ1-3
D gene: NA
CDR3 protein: CASSALGGQGQVNTIYF
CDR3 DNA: TGTGCCAGCAGCGCCCTGGGTGGGCAGGGTCAAGTAAACACCATATATTTT

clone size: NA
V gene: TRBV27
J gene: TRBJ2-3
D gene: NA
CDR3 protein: CASSNPSVHLLTDTQYF
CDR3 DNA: TGTGCCAGCAGTAACCCTTCGGTACATCTTCTCACAGATACGCAGTATTTT

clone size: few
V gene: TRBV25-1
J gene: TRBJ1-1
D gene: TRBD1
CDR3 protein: CASSSGTGETEAFF
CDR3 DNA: TGTGCCAGCTCCTCGGGGACAGGGGAAACTGAAGCTTTCTTT

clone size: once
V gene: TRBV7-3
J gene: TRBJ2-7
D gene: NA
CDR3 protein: CASSPGAGAYEQYF
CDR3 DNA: TGTGCCAGCAGCCCAGGGGCAGGAGCCTACGAGCAGTACTTC

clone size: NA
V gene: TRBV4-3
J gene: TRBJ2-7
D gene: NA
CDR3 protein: CASSQDTLSEQYF
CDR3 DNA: TGCGCCAGCAGCCAAGATACCCTGTCCGAGCAGTACTTC

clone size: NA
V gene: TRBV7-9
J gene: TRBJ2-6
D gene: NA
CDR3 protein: CASSLVQSSGANVLTF
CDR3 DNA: TGTGCCAGCAGCTTAGTACAGAGCTCTGGGGCCAACGTCCTGACTTTC

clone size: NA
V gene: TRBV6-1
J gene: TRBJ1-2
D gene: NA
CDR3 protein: CASSEFGANYGYTF
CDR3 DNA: TGTGCCAGCAGTGAGTTCGGAGCTAACTATGGCTACACCTTC

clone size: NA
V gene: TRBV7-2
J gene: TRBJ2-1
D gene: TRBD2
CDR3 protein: CASSFPTTSGSYNEQFF
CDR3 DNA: TGTGCCAGCAGCTTCCCAACTACTAGCGGGAGTTACAATGAGCAGTTCTTC

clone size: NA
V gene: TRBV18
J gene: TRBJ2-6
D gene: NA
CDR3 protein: CASSPRERPSGANVLTF
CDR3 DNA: TGTGCCAGCTCACCACGGGAAAGACCCTCTGGGGCCAACGTCCTGACTTTC

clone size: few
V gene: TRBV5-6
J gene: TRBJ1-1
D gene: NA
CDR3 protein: CASSLVGVGTEAFF
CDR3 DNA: TGTGCCAGCAGCTTGGTCGGGGTGGGCACTGAAGCTTTCTTT

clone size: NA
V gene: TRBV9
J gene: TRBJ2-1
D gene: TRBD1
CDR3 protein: CASSSPRDRVEGHEQFF
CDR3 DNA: TGTGCCAGCAGCTCACCCCGAGACAGGGTTGAGGGGCATGAGCAGTTCTTC

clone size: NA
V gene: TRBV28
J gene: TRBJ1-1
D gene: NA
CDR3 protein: CASSLSPAWDTEAFF
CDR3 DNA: TGTGCCAGCAGTTTAAGCCCAGCGTGGGACACTGAAGCTTTCTTT

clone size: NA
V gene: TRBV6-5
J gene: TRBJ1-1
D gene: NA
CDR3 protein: CASSYRSGVNTEAFF
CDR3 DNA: TGTGCCAGCAGTTATCGGTCTGGGGTGAACACTGAAGCTTTCTTT

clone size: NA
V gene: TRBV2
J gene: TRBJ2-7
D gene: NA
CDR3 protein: CASSHRASSYEQYF
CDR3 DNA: TGTGCCAGCAGCCACAGGGCTAGCTCCTACGAGCAGTACTTC

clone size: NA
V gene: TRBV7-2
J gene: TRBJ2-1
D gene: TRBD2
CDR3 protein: CASRGLAGLYNEQFF
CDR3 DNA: TGTGCCAGCAGGGGGCTAGCGGGGCTCTACAATGAGCAGTTCTTC

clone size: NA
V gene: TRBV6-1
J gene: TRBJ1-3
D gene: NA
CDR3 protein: CASSATALSGNTIYF
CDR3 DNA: TGTGCCAGCAGTGCGACAGCCCTCTCTGGAAACACCATATATTTT

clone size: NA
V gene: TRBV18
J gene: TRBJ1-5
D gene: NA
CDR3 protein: CASSLNRVNQPQHF
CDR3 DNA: TGTGCCAGCTCCCTAAACAGGGTTAATCAGCCCCAGCATTTT

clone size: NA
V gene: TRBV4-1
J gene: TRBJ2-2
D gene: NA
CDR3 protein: CASSPQRLRPGELFF
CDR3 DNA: TGCGCCAGCAGCCCCCAGCGTCTTCGGCCCGGGGAGCTGTTTTTT

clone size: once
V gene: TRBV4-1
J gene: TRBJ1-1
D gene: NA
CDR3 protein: CASSNLGTQNTEAFF
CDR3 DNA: TGCGCCAGCAGCAATCTTGGGACACAGAACACTGAAGCTTTCTTT

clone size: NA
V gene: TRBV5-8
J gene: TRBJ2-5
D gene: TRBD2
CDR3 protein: CASSFDRDYGETQYF
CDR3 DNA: TGTGCCAGCAGCTTCGACCGGGACTATGGGGAGACCCAGTACTTC

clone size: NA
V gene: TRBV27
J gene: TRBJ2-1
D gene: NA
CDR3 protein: CASSLTENNEQFF
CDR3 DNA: TGTGCCAGCAGTTTAACCGAGAACAATGAGCAGTTCTTC

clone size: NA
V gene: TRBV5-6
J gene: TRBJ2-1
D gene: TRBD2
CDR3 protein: CASSLFGAPMGGGGNEQFF
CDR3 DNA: TGTGCCAGCAGCTTATTCGGTGCACCAATGGGAGGCGGGGGCAATGAGCAGTTCTTC

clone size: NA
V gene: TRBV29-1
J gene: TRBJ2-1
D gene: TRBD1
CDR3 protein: CSATKAGTGVNEQFF
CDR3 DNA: TGCAGCGCCACAAAAGCCGGGACAGGGGTAAATGAGCAGTTCTTC

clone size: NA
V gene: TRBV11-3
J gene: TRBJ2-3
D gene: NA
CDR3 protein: CASSLGLQSTDTQYF
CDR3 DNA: TGTGCCAGCAGCTTAGGTTTGCAGTCCACAGATACGCAGTATTTT

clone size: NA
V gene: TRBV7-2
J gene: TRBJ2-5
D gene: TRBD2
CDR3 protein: CASSCPEGLADQETQYF
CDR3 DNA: TGTGCCAGCAGCTGCCCGGAGGGGCTAGCGGATCAAGAGACCCAGTACTTC

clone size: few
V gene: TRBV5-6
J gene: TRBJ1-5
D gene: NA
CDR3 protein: CASSLAGQPQHF
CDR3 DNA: TGTGCCAGCAGCTTGGCGGGCCAGCCCCAGCATTTT

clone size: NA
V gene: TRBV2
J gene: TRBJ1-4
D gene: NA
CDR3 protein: CASNFGTSGDWEKLFF
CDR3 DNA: TGTGCCAGCAACTTCGGGACGTCGGGGGATTGGGAAAAACTGTTTTTT

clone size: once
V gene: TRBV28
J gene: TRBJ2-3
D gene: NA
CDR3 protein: CASSLLGGFRPDTQYF
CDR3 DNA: TGTGCCAGCAGTTTATTAGGCGGGTTCCGTCCAGATACGCAGTATTTT

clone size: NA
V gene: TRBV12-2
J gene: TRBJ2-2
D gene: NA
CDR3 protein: CASRSEGASGRATGELFF
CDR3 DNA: TGTGCAAGTCGCTCGGAAGGGGCTAGCGGGAGGGCCACCGGGGAGCTGTTTTTT

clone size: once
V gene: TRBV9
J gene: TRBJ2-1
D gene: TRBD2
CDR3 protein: CASSPRTSGKYNEQFF
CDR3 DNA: TGTGCCAGCAGCCCAAGGACTAGCGGGAAGTACAATGAGCAGTTCTTC

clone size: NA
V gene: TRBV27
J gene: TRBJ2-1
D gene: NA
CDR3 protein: CASSPTRGPYNEQFF
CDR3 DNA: TGTGCCAGCAGTCCCACTAGGGGACCGTACAATGAGCAGTTCTTC

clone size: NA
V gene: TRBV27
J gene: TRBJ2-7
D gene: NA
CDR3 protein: CASSASRGETSYEQYF
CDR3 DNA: TGTGCCAGCAGTGCCTCCAGGGGCGAGACCTCCTACGAGCAGTACTTC

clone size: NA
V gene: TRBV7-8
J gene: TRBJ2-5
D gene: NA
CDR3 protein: CASSGPGGVGRETQYF
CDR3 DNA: TGTGCCAGCAGCGGGCCTGGAGGTGTGGGTCGAGAGACCCAGTACTTC

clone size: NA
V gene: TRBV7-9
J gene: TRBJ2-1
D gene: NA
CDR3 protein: CASLPRLSNEQFF
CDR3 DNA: TGTGCCAGCCTACCCCGGCTTAGCAATGAGCAGTTCTTC

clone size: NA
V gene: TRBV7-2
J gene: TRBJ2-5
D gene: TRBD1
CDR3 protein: CASSPWDRGSLGETQYF
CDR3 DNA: TGTGCCAGCAGCCCGTGGGACAGGGGGTCTCTTGGGGAGACCCAGTACTTC

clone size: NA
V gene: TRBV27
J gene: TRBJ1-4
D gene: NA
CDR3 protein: CASSSRSPVTGEKLFF
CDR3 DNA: TGTGCCAGCAGTTCCCGCAGTCCCGTGACGGGTGAAAAACTGTTTTTT

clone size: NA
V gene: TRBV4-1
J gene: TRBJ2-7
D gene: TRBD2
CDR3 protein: CASSQDGSGLAGGPENEQYF
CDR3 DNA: TGCGCCAGCAGCCAAGATGGTAGTGGACTAGCGGGAGGGCCTGAAAACGAGCAGTACTTC

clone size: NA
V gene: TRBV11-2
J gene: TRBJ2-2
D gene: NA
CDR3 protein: CASSLYPPRPLNTGELFF
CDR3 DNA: TGTGCCAGCAGCTTATACCCCCCAAGGCCCTTGAACACCGGGGAGCTGTTTTTT

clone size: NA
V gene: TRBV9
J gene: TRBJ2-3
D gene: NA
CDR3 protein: CASSVLGTTDTQYF
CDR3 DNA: TGTGCCAGCAGCGTCCTGGGAACAACAGATACGCAGTATTTT

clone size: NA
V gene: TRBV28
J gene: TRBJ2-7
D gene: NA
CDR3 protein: CASSRSGPGLGSYEQYF
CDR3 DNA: TGTGCCAGCAGCCGGAGCGGACCGGGACTTGGGTCCTACGAGCAGTACTTC

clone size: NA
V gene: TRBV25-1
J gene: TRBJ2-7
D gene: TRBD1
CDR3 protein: CASSERGQGQNEQYF
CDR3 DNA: TGTGCCAGCAGTGAACGGGGACAGGGGCAAAACGAGCAGTACTTC

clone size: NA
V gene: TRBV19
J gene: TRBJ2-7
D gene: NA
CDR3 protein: CARGGRSEQYF
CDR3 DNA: TGTGCCAGGGGGGGCCGTTCAGAGCAGTACTTC

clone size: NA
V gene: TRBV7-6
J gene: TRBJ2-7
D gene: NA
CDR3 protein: CASSLGRDTLYEQYF
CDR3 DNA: TGTGCCAGCAGCTTAGGTCGGGACACCCTTTACGAGCAGTACTTC

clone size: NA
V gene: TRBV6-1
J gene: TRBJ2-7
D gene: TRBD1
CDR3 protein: CASSEGRDSYEQYF
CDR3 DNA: TGTGCCAGCAGTGAGGGAAGGGACAGCTACGAGCAGTACTTC

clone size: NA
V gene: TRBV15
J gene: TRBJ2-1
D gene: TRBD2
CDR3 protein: CATSPRLAGYDNEQFF
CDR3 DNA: TGTGCCACCAGCCCACGACTAGCGGGGTACGACAATGAGCAGTTCTTC

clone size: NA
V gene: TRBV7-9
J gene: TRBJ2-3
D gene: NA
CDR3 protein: CASSQGTAMGDTQYF
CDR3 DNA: TGTGCCAGCAGCCAGGGGACTGCCATGGGGGATACGCAGTATTTT

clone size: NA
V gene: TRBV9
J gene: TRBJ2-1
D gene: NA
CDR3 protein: CASSVTGGISSYNEQFF
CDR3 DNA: TGTGCCAGCAGCGTAACGGGTGGGATAAGCTCCTACAATGAGCAGTTCTTC

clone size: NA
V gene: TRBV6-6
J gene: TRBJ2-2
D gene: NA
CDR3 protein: CASSTDRTGELFF
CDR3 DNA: TGTGCCAGCAGTACAGACAGAACCGGGGAGCTGTTTTTT